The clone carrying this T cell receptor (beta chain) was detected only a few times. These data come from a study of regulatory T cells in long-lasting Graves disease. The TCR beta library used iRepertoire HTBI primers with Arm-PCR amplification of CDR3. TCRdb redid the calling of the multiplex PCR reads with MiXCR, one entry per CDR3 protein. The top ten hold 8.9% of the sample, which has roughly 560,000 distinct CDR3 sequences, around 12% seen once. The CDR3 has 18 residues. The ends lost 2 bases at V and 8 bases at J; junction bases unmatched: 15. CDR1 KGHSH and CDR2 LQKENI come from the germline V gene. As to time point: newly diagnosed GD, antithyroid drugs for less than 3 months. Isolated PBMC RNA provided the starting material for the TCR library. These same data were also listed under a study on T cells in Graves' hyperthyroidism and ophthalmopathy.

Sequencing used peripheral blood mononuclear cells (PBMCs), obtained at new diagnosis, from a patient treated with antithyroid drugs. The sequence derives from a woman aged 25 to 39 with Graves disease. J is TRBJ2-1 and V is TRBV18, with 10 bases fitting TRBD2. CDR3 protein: CASSPLGGGASGRDEQFF. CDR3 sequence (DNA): TGTGCCAGCTCACCATTAGGAGGGGGAGCTAGCGGGAGAGATGAGCAGTTCTTC.